Below are 7 T cell receptor beta chains sequenced from a single sample in a study of PD-1 blockade in mismatch repair-deficient tumors. Using immunoSEQ multiplex PCR, the repertoire was profiled, and TCRdb retains in-frame clones only, with some absent. The sample has roughly 40,000 clones, approximately 81% seen once. Sample: peripheral blood, taken about 80 weeks after starting pembrolizumab. These receptor sequences come from an adult with mismatch repair-deficient cancer.

The V gene is TRBV7-3, the J gene TRBJ2-2; tentative D call: TRBD2 (5 bases). This CDR3 comprises 15 residues. Germline CDR1 and CDR2: SGHTA and FQGTGA. Trimming took 1 base from V and 0 from J, leaving 6 bases between them. The CDR3 sequence is CASSLRESNTGELFF. Written as DNA, the CDR3 is TGTGCCAGCAGCTTAAGGGAGTCGAACACCGGGGAGCTGTTTTTT.

The chain has TRBV7-3 and TRBJ2-6; D remains ambiguous. Per the germline V gene, CDR1 is SGHTA and CDR2 is FQGTGA. This CDR3 is built from 16 residues. V was clipped by 3 bases and J by 0 bases, with 9 bases between them. In DNA, the CDR3 is TGTGCCAGCAGCTTCAGACCCACCTCTGGGGCCAACGTCCTGACTTTC. This gives the protein CASSFRPTSGANVLTF.

This clone has only one observation. V usage is TRBV5-6 and J usage is TRBJ1-2; tentative D call: TRBD1 (5 bases). The ends were cut back, 4 bases at V and 5 bases at J, with 15 bases in the middle. The germline gives CDR1 SGHDT, CDR2 YYEEEE. This CDR3 is built from 14 residues. CDR3 nucleotide sequence: TGTGCCAGCAGCCCTGGCCAGGGAGTGTATGGCTACACCTTC. Translating gives CASSPGQGVYGYTF.

J is TRBJ1-2 and V is TRBV2; 7 bases are shared with TRBD1. The CDR3 has 15 residues. V gave up 6 bases and J gave up 4 bases; unmatched junction bases: 11. Germline CDR1 reads SNHLY; CDR2 reads FYNNEI. The CDR3 bases are TGTGCCAGCAGAGCTGACAGGGCAGGGGGCTATGGCTACACCTTC. Protein product: CASRADRAGGYGYTF.

The table lists this clone with a count of one. The J gene is TRBJ2-7, the V gene TRBV4-2; weak D call: TRBD2 (5 bases). V was clipped by 2 bases and J by 0 bases, with 14 bases between them. Germline-derived CDR1 and CDR2 are LGHNA and YNFKEQ. The length of the CDR3 is 16 residues. Here the CDR3 reads CASSQPPAGFSYEQYF. For the CDR3, the DNA is TGTGCCAGCAGCCAACCCCCGGCGGGCTTCTCCTACGAGCAGTACTTC.

The CDR3 DNA reads TGCGCCAGCAGCTTGGAAGGCGGGAGGGCCGGGGAGCTGTTTTTT. Its protein is CASSLEGGRAGELFF. The V and J genes are TRBV5-1 and TRBJ2-2; 9 positions agree with TRBD2. Trimming took 0 bases from V and 6 from J; bases not matched to a gene: 3. Germline V gene lookup returns CDR1 SGHRS and CDR2 YFSETQ. This CDR3 is built from 15 residues.

CDR3 loop: CASSYGAGNTEAFF. The CDR3 DNA follows: TGTGCCAGCAGTTACGGAGCGGGGAACACTGAAGCTTTCTTT. The J gene is TRBJ1-1, the V gene TRBV6-5; D is ambiguous. The CDR3 totals 14 residues. Germline assignment: CDR1 MNHEY and CDR2 SVGAGI. V dropped 2 bases and J dropped 1 base, with 8 bases sitting between them.